The T cell receptor (beta chain) described here comes from a study of somatic mutations in cytotoxic T cells in rheumatoid arthritis. V lost 4 bases and J lost 4, with 14 bases in between. In germline, CDR1 is SGHVS, CDR2 FNYEAQ. The CDR3 sequence is 15 residues long. Clones were read by immunoSEQ multiplex PCR, and TCRdb kept only the in-frame ones, dropping some. The table has approximately 24,000 clones, approximately 73% seen once. General study points: Any difference in CD8+ T-cell clonality between patients who had rheumatoid arthritis and healthy controls who were age-matched was not statistically significant. No correction for multiple comparisons was applied to the slight TRBV07 underrepresentation in rheumatoid arthritis patients.

For this clone: The antigen is unknown.

The source material was CD8+ T cells sorted from blood. The V and J genes are TRBV7-6 and TRBJ2-1, with a weak D call TRBD2 (6 bases). The source of this sequence is a woman aged 18 to 35 in good health. CDR3 DNA sequence: TGTGCCAGCAGCTCTAACCTAGCGCTTTACAATGAGCAGTTCTTC. This codes for CASSSNLALYNEQFF.